This is a list of T cell receptor beta chains from one sample in a study of OX40 agonist ivuxolimab in advanced cancers. Here immunoSEQ multiplex PCR was the method, and the copy in TCRdb shows in-frame clones only, minus some. The sample has 20,000 to 25,000 clones; 85% to 90% are singletons. Specimen: CD4+ or CD8+ T cells sorted from blood, collected in a trial of the OX40 agonist ivuxolimab. The receptors derive from an adult with an advanced solid tumor such as melanoma, head and neck, liver or kidney cancer. Both conserved end residues are trimmed from each CDR3.

V,CDR3
TRBV5-6,ASSLDRYGYT
TRBV6-5,ASSYSEGGNGYT
TRBV9,ASSADSSTGELF
TRBV7-6,ASSLEPYSGYTQY
TRBV14,ASSRQGANYGYT
TRBV7-8,ASSLGWVRPYEQY
TRBV5-1,ASSLERAKGYT
TRBV29-1,SVGAGEDSPLH
TRBV19,ASSIGNTIY
TRBV7-3,ASSRDVQETQY
TRBV5-8,ASSLADNTEAF
TRBV4-3,ASSQDFGDGTEAF
TRBV7-2,ASSPWGARYNEQF
TRBV7-6,ASSSAGETDTQY
TRBV6-5,ASSYSTGVEQY
TRBV28,ATKTGELF
TRBV7-8,ASSLEVLQRKKEAF
TRBV2,ASSPGENTGELF
TRBV25-1,ASSRASTYNEQF
TRBV4-3,ASSQDGYGYT
TRBV27,ASSLGRMGAQY
TRBV2,AGRDPTAYNSPLH
TRBV7-2,ASSRGVINEQF
TRBV29-1,SVVRAPNYGYT
TRBV19,ASSIGGDTEAF
TRBV28,ASSLTGIQPQH
TRBV5-1,ASSLRGQSSYEQY
TRBV4-1,ASSQDWRGQYTEAF
TRBV6-4,ASSPRGGSYNEQF
TRBV27,ASSSDPPSYEQY
TRBV19,ASSNVTENLSYEQY
TRBV19,ASWDSGPNTEAF
TRBV5-1,ASSIRGQPEAF
TRBV28,ASSLGASNYGYT
TRBV6-5,ASSYSSTGGYGYT
TRBV2,ASSKRSQSNQPQH
TRBV28,ASFGRYNSPLH
TRBV6-4,ASSDSTAGPNEQF
TRBV11-2,ASSLSWGVPVNEQF
TRBV19,ASGDSFHEQY
TRBV27,ASSTGRGNTIY